This T cell receptor beta chain is from a study of blood T cell repertoires in COVID-19. Looking at the study overall: Material from acute and convalescent COVID-19 was sourced from the United States, Italy and Spain. PBMCs, B-cell-depleted T cells, or T cells provided the cDNA or gDNA that made up the material.

The CDR3 is made up of 16 amino acids. Trimming removed 0 bases from V and 3 bases from J, with 12 bases in between. Germline CDR1 is SGHNT and CDR2 is YYREEE (reference sequence). The cohort comprised adults aged 18 to 89 years residing in approximately 25 US areas. Participants were placed into cohorts based on the clinical history they reported. Profiled with immunoSEQ multiplex PCR; TCRdb holds only in-frame clones, not every one. In the table there are a few hundred thousand clones, around 89% of which are singletons. The clonotype originates from a woman aged 25-40 years who had recovered from COVID-19. Sequenced sample: PBMCs or T cells enriched from blood (not recorded which). The rearrangement uses TRBV5-4 and TRBJ1-4; no clear D gene. The chain's CDR3 is CASSLGVAAANEKLFF. The DNA of the CDR3 is TGTGCCAGCAGCTTGGGGGTCGCGGCAGCTAATGAAAAACTGTTTTTT. The whole variable domain, remainder taken from reference TRBV5-4 and TRBJ1-4, is ETGVTQSPTHLIKTRGQQVTLRCSSQSGHNTVSWYQQALGQGPQFIFQYYREEENGRGNFPPRFSGLQFPNYSSELNVNALELDDSALYLCASSLGVAAANEKLFFGSGTQLSVL.